The 22 T cell receptor beta chains below were found in one sample sequenced in a study of blood T cell repertoires in COVID-19. Libraries were prepared by immunoSEQ multiplex PCR; TCRdb keeps only in-frame clonotypes and omits some of them. The profile shows some 320,000 clones, around nine tenths of them singletons. The sample was peripheral blood. The receptors shown here come from a woman in her 30s with COVID-19, enrolled during active disease.

The chain links TRBV28 to TRBJ1-2; 8 bases fit TRBD1. The V and J ends lost 2 bases and 4 bases, in that order; junction bases with no gene match: 15. CDR3 length: 18 amino acids. Germline V lookup: CDR1 MDHEN, CDR2 SYDVKM. CDR3 in DNA: TGTGCCAGCAGTTTAGTCGGACAGGGTAGATTAGGGGGCTATGGCTACACCTTC. It specifies CASSLVGQGRLGGYGYTF.

This rearrangement joins TRBV7-2 to TRBJ2-1; 9 nucleotides agree with TRBD2. This CDR3 contains 15 residues. Per the germline V gene, CDR1 is SGHTA and CDR2 is FQGNSA. Trimming took 5 bases from V and 2 from J; bases not matched to a gene: 4. The CDR3 nucleotides read TGTGCCAGCAGCACGGGCGGGGGGGCCTACAATGAGCAGTTCTTC. This translates into CASSTGGGAYNEQFF.

The V call is TRBV4-1, the J call TRBJ2-2, with D possibly TRBD1 on 5 matching bases. V was clipped by 4 bases and J by 6 bases, with 9 bases between them. This CDR3 has 13 residues. CDR1 and CDR2 from the germline V gene are MGHRA and YSYEKL. Written as DNA, the CDR3 is TGCGCCAGCAGCCTTCTAGGGGCCGGGGAGCTGTTTTTT. This codes for CASSLLGAGELFF.

CDR3 bases: TGTGCCAGCAGACCCGGGACAGGGTTCAATCAGCCCCAGCATTTT. It translates to CASRPGTGFNQPQHF. V gene TRBV5-8 combines with J gene TRBJ1-5; 9 nucleotides align to TRBD1. Trimming cost V 5 bases and J 3 bases; bases outside gene matches: 6. The CDR3 consists of 15 residues. The germline CDR1 and CDR2 sequences are SGHTS and YDEGEE.

The chain couples TRBV19 to TRBJ1-5, with TRBD1 as a possible D gene (5 bases). CDR3 length: 18 residues. The V gene's germline CDR1 is LNHDA and CDR2 SQIVND (reference sequence). V shed 5 bases and J shed 2 bases, with 22 bases lying between them. The CDR3 here is CASSGPGSGAGGNQPQHF. The DNA for the CDR3 is TGTGCCAGTAGTGGCCCCGGAAGTGGGGCAGGCGGCAATCAGCCCCAGCATTTT.

The chain combines TRBV12-5 with TRBJ1-5; 9 bases match TRBD1. The V gene end was trimmed by 0 bases and the J gene end by 4 bases; junction bases not matched to a gene: 4. Germline values: CDR1 LGHNT, CDR2 FRNRAP. The CDR3 is 16 amino acids. The CDR3 coding sequence is TGTGCTAGTGGTTTGGTAACAGGGGGCTGGAATCAGCCCCAGCATTTT. Translation gives CASGLVTGGWNQPQHF.

The rearrangement joins TRBV6-2 or TRBV6-3 to TRBJ2-3, with a possible D match to TRBD2 (5 bases). Germline CDR1 is MNHEY and CDR2 is SVGEGT. The length of the CDR3 is 14 residues. Trimming left V 2 bases short and J 5 bases short, with 11 bases between. CDR3 region: CASSYAGWRDTQYF. CDR3 nucleotide sequence: TGTGCCAGCAGTTACGCGGGTTGGAGAGATACGCAGTATTTT.

The chain couples TRBV6-6 to TRBJ1-5, with TRBD1 matching 8 bases. The V and J ends lost 4 bases and 0 bases, in that order; junction bases with no gene match: 5. CDR3 size: 16 residues. Germline CDR1 is MNHNY and CDR2 is SVGAGI (reference sequence). CDR3 nucleotides: TGTGCCAGCAGTTCCGGACAGGGTGGTAGCAATCAGCCCCAGCATTTT. Protein: CASSSGQGGSNQPQHF.

This chain links TRBV20-1 with TRBJ2-3; no firm D call. Germline lookup yields CDR1 DFQATT and CDR2 SNEGSKA (reference sequence). This CDR3 is 10 amino acids long. The CDR3 nucleotides read TGCAGCTCTAGGATAGATACGCAGTATTTT. As protein: CSSRIDTQYF.

This chain uses TRBV20-1 with TRBJ2-5, with 12 bases fitting TRBD2. CDR3 length: 15 residues. Germline lookup yields CDR1 DFQATT and CDR2 SNEGSKA (reference sequence). The V gene end was trimmed by 3 bases and the J gene end by 5 bases; junction bases not matched to a gene: 7. The chain's CDR3 is CSASKTGTSGETQYF. The DNA of the CDR3 is TGCAGTGCTAGTAAAACCGGGACTAGCGGGGAGACCCAGTACTTC.

The rearrangement joins TRBV6-2 or TRBV6-3 to TRBJ1-2; no definite D call. CDR1 and CDR2 (germline): MNHEY, SVGEGT. This CDR3 has 12 amino acids. V lost 0 bases and J 8 bases, leaving 7 bases between the germline ends. The chain's CDR3 is CASSYSTGGYTF. The CDR3 coding sequence is TGTGCCAGCAGTTACTCGACGGGAGGCTACACCTTC.

The V and J genes are TRBV6-5 and TRBJ1-1; TRBD1 matches 9 bases. Germline V gene lookup returns CDR1 MNHEY and CDR2 SVGAGI. This CDR3 has 14 amino acids. J gave up 2 bases and V 8 bases, and 6 bases lay outside the gene matches. CDR3 bases: TGTGCCAGCGGACCGGGACAGGGCAACACTGAAGCTTTCTTT. It is translated as CASGPGQGNTEAFF.

This clone was seen once. The chain links TRBV19 to TRBJ2-4; 10 nucleotides align to TRBD1. Per germline, CDR1 LNHDA and CDR2 SQIVND (reference sequence). This CDR3 contains 14 residues. V lost 6 bases to trimming and J lost 6 bases; unmatched junction nucleotides: 5. The DNA for the CDR3 is TGTGCCAGTAGGGACAGGGGGGGGCGAAACATTCAGTACTTC. It yields the protein CASRDRGGRNIQYF.

This chain links TRBV27 with TRBJ2-3; D unclear. The CDR3 spans 13 residues. V lost 8 bases, J lost 1 base, and 10 bases lay in between. From germline, CDR1 is MNHEY and CDR2 SMNVEV (reference sequence). The CDR3 DNA is TGTGCCAGCTGGAGTTCCGGCACAGATACGCAGTATTTT. The encoded protein is CASWSSGTDTQYF.

The chain has TRBV6-2 or TRBV6-3 and TRBJ1-1; D is uncertain. CDR1 is MNHEY, CDR2 SVGEGT, per germline. V shed 6 bases and J shed 4 bases, with 12 bases lying between them. This CDR3 has 13 residues. The CDR3 here is CASSSPAGTEAFF. CDR3 sequence (DNA): TGTGCCAGCAGCTCCCCGGCGGGCACTGAAGCTTTCTTT.

The genes are TRBV6-5 and TRBJ1-1, with D hard to call. The germline V gene has CDR1 MNHEY and CDR2 SVGAGI. The CDR3 consists of 14 residues. V lost 6 bases to trimming and J lost 5 bases, with 16 bases between them. The CDR3 reads CASRLQPRSTEAFF. As DNA, the CDR3 is TGTGCCAGCAGACTTCAGCCGCGGAGTACTGAAGCTTTCTTT.

This clone showed up just once. V usage is TRBV6-5 and J usage is TRBJ1-2, with 9 positions matching TRBD1. The CDR3 runs to 14 residues. Per the germline V gene, CDR1 is MNHEY and CDR2 is SVGAGI. V shed 2 bases and J 2 bases; nucleotides not matched to a gene: 0. CDR3 coding DNA: TGTGCCAGCAGTTACGGGACAGGGAACTATGGCTACACCTTC. Protein product: CASSYGTGNYGYTF.

Here the CDR3 DNA reads TGCGCCAGCAGCTTGGCCGACGGGGTCGGCACAGATACGCAGTATTTT. Translation: CASSLADGVGTDTQYF. This chain links TRBV5-1 with TRBJ2-3; D perhaps matches TRBD2 (5 bases). The CDR3 is 16 amino acids. Deletions cut 0 bases from V and 1 base from J, with 12 bases between. Germline CDR1 SGHRS, CDR2 YFSETQ.

CDR3: CATRTGTGNQPQHF. Here the CDR3 DNA reads TGTGCCACCCGTACCGGGACAGGCAATCAGCCCCAGCATTTT. The chain couples TRBV19 to TRBJ1-5; the match to TRBD1 covers 7 bases. The ends lost 10 bases at V and 2 bases at J; junction bases unmatched: 8. Germline V gene lookup returns CDR1 LNHDA and CDR2 SQIVND (reference sequence). The CDR3 spans 14 residues. The whole variable domain, filled in from reference TRBV19 and TRBJ1-5, reads DGGITQSPKYLFRKEGQNVTLSCEQNLNHDAMYWYRQDPGQGLRLIYYSQIVNDFQKGDIAEGYSVSREKKESFPLTVTSAQKNPTAFYLCATRTGTGNQPQHFGDGTRLSIL.

V gene TRBV5-6 combines with J gene TRBJ1-2; 8 bases are a match to TRBD1. The CDR3 is 15 amino acids. Germline V gene data show CDR1 as SGHDT and CDR2 as YYEEEE. V lost 4 bases, J lost 5 bases, and 10 bases stayed unmatched. DNA of the CDR3: TGTGCCAGCAGCACCCGTCGGACAGGGAATTATGGCTACACCTTC. Protein: CASSTRRTGNYGYTF.

The chain is built from TRBV9 and TRBJ1-4; D unclear. The ends were cut back, 1 base at V and 5 bases at J, with 6 bases in the middle. This CDR3 contains 13 residues. CDR1 is SGDLS and CDR2 is YYNGEE in the germline V gene. CDR3 in amino acids: CASSVSTNEKLFF. The DNA for the CDR3 is TGTGCCAGCAGCGTAAGCACGAATGAAAAACTGTTTTTT.

V and J are TRBV2 and TRBJ2-6, with D perhaps TRBD2 (5 bases). V was pared by 6 bases and J by 2 bases, with 5 bases between. This CDR3 region has 13 residues. Germline V lookup: CDR1 SNHLY, CDR2 FYNNEI. CDR3 coding DNA: TGTGCCAGCAGCGGGACTGGGGCCAACGTCCTGACTTTC. As protein: CASSGTGANVLTF.